This T cell receptor beta chain originates from a study of blood T cell repertoires in COVID-19. Overall study context: From the United States, Italy and Spain came samples of acute and convalescent COVID-19. T cells, B-cell-depleted T cells, or PBMCs supplied cDNA or gDNA.

Authors' analysis steps: Amplification from reference gene primers served as the basis for estimated nucleated cell counts. Measured with immunoSEQ multiplex PCR; TCRdb has only the in-frame clones, and not every one. V, J and clone size are taken as reported in that table, and D and trimming were inferred from the DNA itself. The sample has 280,000 or so clones, 88% seen once. The sequencing sample was made of peripheral blood. This receptor was identified in a man between 18 and 29 years old with active or convalescent COVID-19.

The CDR3 region has the DNA TGTGCCATCAGTGCCCCCCAGACACCCCTCCACTTT. It encodes CAISAPQTPLHF. The chain carries TRBV10-3 and TRBJ1-6; D unresolved. The germline V and J ends were trimmed by 4 bases and 11 bases, with 9 bases remaining between them. CDR1 ENHRY and CDR2 SYGVKD come from the germline V gene. The CDR3 totals 12 residues.